This TCR beta chain was found in a study of T cells in Graves' hyperthyroidism and ophthalmopathy. What was amplified from RNA transcripts were TCR beta CDR3 regions. HTBI primers drove first-round RT-PCR of the TCR CDR3. MiXCR, applied by TCRdb to the multiplex PCR reads, yields one record per CDR3 protein. The sample holds 380,000 or so distinct CDR3 sequences, about 14% seen once. Germline CDR1 and CDR2: SGHRS and YFSETQ. The V gene lost 2 bases and the J gene lost 9 bases, with 9 bases spanning the gap. CDR3 size: 12 residues. This clonotype was seen ten or more times. The TCR was taken from a man aged 25 to 40 with Graves' hyperthyroidism that later progressed to Graves' ophthalmopathy. The rearrangement uses TRBV5-1 and TRBJ2-1, with D unclear. Sequences were obtained from blood. The CDR3 sequence: CASSLQSSEQFF. In nucleotides, the CDR3 is TGCGCCAGCAGCTTACAAAGCAGTGAGCAGTTCTTC.